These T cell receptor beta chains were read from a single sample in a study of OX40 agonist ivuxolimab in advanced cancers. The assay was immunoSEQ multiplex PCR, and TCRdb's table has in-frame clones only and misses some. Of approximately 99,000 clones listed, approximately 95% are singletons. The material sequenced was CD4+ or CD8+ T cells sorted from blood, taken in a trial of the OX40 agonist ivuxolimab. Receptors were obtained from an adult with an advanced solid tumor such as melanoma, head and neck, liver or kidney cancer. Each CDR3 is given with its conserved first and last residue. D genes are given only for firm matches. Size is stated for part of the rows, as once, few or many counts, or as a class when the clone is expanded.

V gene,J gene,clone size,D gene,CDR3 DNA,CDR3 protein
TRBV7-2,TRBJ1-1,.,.,TGTGCCAGCAGCTGGGCGGTTAACACTGAAGCTTTCTTT,CASSWAVNTEAFF
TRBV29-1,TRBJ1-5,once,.,TGCAGCGTTGGTTATAGCAATCAGCCCCAGCATTTT,CSVGYSNQPQHF
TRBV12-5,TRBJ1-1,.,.,TGTGCTAGTGGTTTGGTACCAGGGGACAATTCTGAAGCTTTCTTT,CASGLVPGDNSEAFF
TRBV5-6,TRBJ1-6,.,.,TGTGCCAGCACCCTGACCCCAAATTCACCCCTCCACTTT,CASTLTPNSPLHF
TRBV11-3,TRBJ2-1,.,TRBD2,TGTGCCAGCAGCTTAGATCAAGCGGGGACTACTTCCTACAATGAGCAGTTCTTC,CASSLDQAGTTSYNEQFF
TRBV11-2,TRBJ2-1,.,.,TGTGCCAGCAGCTTAACCCCCGGGACGACCTACAATGAGCAGTTCTTC,CASSLTPGTTYNEQFF
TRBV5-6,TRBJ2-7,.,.,TGTGCCAGCAGCACTTACTCCTACGAGCAGTACTTC,CASSTYSYEQYF
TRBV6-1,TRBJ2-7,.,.,TGTGCCAGCAGTCAAGAGACTCGGCAGTACTTC,CASSQETRQYF
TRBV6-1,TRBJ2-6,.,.,TGTGCCAGGGGAGACTCTGGGGCCAACGTCCTGACTTTC,CARGDSGANVLTF
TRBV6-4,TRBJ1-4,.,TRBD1,TGTGCCAGCATCCGACGGGACAGGGAGAATGAAAAACTGTTTTTT,CASIRRDRENEKLFF
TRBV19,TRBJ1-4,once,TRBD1,TGTGCCAGTAGTATTTCCAGGGGGCGTAATGAAAAACTGTTTTTT,CASSISRGRNEKLFF
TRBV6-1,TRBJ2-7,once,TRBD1,TGTGCCAGCAGGGGTGGGACAGGGAAGTACGAGCAGTACTTC,CASRGGTGKYEQYF
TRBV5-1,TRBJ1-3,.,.,TGCGCCAGCAGCACCGGGGGCTCTGGAAACACCATATATTTT,CASSTGGSGNTIYF
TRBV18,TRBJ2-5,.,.,TGTGCCAGCTCACAGACTAGTCCCGAAGAGACCCAGTACTTC,CASSQTSPEETQYF
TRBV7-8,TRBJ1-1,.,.,TGTGCCAGCAGCTTAGAGGGGACAATGAACACTGAAGCTTTCTTT,CASSLEGTMNTEAFF
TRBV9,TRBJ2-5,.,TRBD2,TGTGCCAGCAGCGCTTCGGGACTAGCGGGGAGGGAGACCCAGTACTTC,CASSASGLAGRETQYF
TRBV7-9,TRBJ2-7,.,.,TGTGCCAGCAGTCCTGGCCGGAAGCAGTACTTC,CASSPGRKQYF
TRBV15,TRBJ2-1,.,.,TGTGCCACCAGCAGAGTAGGGGGGAGTGAGCAGTTCTTC,CATSRVGGSEQFF
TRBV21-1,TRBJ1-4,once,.,TGTGCCAGCAGCGGACAATCAACTAATGAAAAACTGTTTTTT,CASSGQSTNEKLFF
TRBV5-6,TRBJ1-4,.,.,TGTGCCAGCAGCTGGGGAGGGGTACCTGAAAAACTGTTTTTT,CASSWGGVPEKLFF
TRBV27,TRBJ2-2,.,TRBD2,TGTGCCAGCAGTTTTTCCTCCAGCGGGAGGGCCCCCGGGGAGCTGTTTTTT,CASSFSSSGRAPGELFF
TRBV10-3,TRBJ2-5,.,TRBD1,TGTGCCATCAGTAGGGACAGGGGGGAGACCCAGTACTTC,CAISRDRGETQYF
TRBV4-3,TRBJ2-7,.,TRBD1,TGCGCCAGCAGCCAAAACAGGGGGGCCCTCGAGCAGTACTTC,CASSQNRGALEQYF
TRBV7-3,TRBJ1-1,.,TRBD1,TGTGCCAGCAGCTTAGGACAGGTCACTGAAGCTTTCTTT,CASSLGQVTEAFF
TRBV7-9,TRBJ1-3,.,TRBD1,TGTGCCAGCAGCTTGGGACAGACCCACCGGGACACCATATATTTT,CASSLGQTHRDTIYF
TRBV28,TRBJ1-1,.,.,TGTGCCAGCAGTCCTTCATCCACCCGACAGGTCTTTGAAGCTTTCTTT,CASSPSSTRQVFEAFF
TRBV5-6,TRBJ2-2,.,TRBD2,TGTGCCAGCAGCCCCGGACCGGGACTAGCGTTCGGGGAGCTGTTTTTT,CASSPGPGLAFGELFF
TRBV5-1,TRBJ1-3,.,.,TGCGCCAGCAGCTTGGTAGGGTCTGATGGAAACACCATATATTTT,CASSLVGSDGNTIYF
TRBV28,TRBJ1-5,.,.,TGTGCCAGCAGTTTATTGCTGAACGTAGGTAGCAATCAGCCCCAGCATTTT,CASSLLLNVGSNQPQHF
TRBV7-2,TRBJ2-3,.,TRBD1,TGTGCCAGCAATGGACAGGCCCTAAGCACAGATACGCAGTATTTT,CASNGQALSTDTQYF
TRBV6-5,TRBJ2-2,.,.,TGTGCCAGCAGTTCCAGGTGGATGAACACCGGGGAGCTGTTTTTT,CASSSRWMNTGELFF
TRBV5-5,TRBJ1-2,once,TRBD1,TGTGCCAGCAGCTTGACCGGGACAGCGATTTATGGCTACACCTTC,CASSLTGTAIYGYTF
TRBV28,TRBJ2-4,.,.,TGTGCCAGCAGTGTGACGTACATTCAGTACTTC,CASSVTYIQYF
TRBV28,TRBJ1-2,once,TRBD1,TGTGCCAGCAGTTTCCCCAGACAGGGGGCTAGGGGCTACACCTTC,CASSFPRQGARGYTF
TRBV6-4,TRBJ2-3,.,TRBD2,TGTGCCAGTGGGTTAGCGGGAGGGCCGACAGATACGCAGTATTTT,CASGLAGGPTDTQYF
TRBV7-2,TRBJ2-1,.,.,TGTGCCAGCAGCTTAACTAACCAGGCGCCCTACAATGAGCAGTTCTTC,CASSLTNQAPYNEQFF
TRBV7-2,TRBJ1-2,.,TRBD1,TGTGCCAGCAGCTTTTTACCCCGGGACAGGGGCTATGGCTACACCTTC,CASSFLPRDRGYGYTF
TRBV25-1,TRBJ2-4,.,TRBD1,TGTGCCAGCAGTTCCCCGGGGGGACAGGGGTCAAACATTCAGTACTTC,CASSSPGGQGSNIQYF
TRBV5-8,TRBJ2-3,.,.,TGTGCCAGCACGGAGGGGAATCATGTGGGTACAGATACGCAGTATTTT,CASTEGNHVGTDTQYF
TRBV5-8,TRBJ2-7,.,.,TGTGCCAGCAGCTTGGTTGACAGGAAATACGAGCAGTACTTC,CASSLVDRKYEQYF
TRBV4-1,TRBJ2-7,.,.,TGCGCCAGCAGCCAAATCTCTCCTCCGGGAAGCTCCTACGAGCAGTACTTC,CASSQISPPGSSYEQYF
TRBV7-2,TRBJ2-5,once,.,TGTGCCAGCAGCTTAGTCGGGGACTTC,CASSLVGDF
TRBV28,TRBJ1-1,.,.,TGTGCCAGCAGCAGGAACACTGAAGCTTTCTTT,CASSRNTEAFF
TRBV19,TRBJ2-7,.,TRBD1,TGTGCCAGTAGTAGGGACAGATCCTACGAGCAGTACTTC,CASSRDRSYEQYF
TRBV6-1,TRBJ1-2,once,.,TGTGCCAGCAGTGAAGTTCCGGGGGGTGGCTATGGCTACACCTTC,CASSEVPGGGYGYTF
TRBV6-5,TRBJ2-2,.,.,TGTGCCAGCAGCTTATACACCGGGGAGCTGTTTTTT,CASSLYTGELFF
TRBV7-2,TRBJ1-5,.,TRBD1,TGTGCCAGCAGCAAAACAGGGGCTAGCAATCAGCCCCAGCATTTT,CASSKTGASNQPQHF
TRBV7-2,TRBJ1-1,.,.,TGTGCCAGCAGCTCCCCCAGGGGCGGGAGGAACACTGAAGCTTTCTTT,CASSSPRGGRNTEAFF
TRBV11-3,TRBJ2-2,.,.,TGTGCCAGCAGCTCACAACACGGGAACACCGGGGAGCTGTTTTTT,CASSSQHGNTGELFF
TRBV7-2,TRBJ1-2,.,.,TGTGCCAGCAGTAGGGCAGGGGTAAACTATGGCTACACCTTC,CASSRAGVNYGYTF
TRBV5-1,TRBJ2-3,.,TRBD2,TGCGCCAGCAGCGTATTAGCGGGGGGCCAGGGAGATACGCAGTATTTT,CASSVLAGGQGDTQYF
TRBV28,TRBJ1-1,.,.,TGTGCCAGCAGTTCCTTCAAAGGGGGAAACACTGAAGCTTTCTTT,CASSSFKGGNTEAFF
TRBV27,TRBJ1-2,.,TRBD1,TGTGCCAGCAGCCGGGACAGGGGGACATTTTTCTATGGCTACACCTTC,CASSRDRGTFFYGYTF
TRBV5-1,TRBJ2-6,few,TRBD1,TGCGCCAGCGGCGCGACAGGGTCCGGGGCCAACGTCCTGACTTTC,CASGATGSGANVLTF
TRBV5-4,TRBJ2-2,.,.,TGTGCCAGCAGCGACGGGGGGCGGGGTTTCACCGGGGAGCTGTTTTTT,CASSDGGRGFTGELFF
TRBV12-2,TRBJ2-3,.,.,TGTGCAAGTCGCCCGGACTCCGCTAGCACAGATACGCAGTATTTT,CASRPDSASTDTQYF
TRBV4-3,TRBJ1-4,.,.,TGCGCCAGCAGCCAAGATCTCGGTGGCAGGGCGAGTAATGAAAAACTGTTTTTT,CASSQDLGGRASNEKLFF